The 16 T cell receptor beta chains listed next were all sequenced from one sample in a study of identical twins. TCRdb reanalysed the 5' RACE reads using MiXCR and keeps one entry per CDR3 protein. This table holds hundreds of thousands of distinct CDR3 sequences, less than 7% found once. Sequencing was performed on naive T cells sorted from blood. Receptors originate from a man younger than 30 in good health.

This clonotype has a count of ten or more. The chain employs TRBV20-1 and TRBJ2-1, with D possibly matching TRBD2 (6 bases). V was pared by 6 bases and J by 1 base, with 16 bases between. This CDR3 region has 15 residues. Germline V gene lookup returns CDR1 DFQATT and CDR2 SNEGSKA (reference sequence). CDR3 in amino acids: CSARPGGTSYNEQFF. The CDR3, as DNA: TGCAGTGCCCGACCTGGGGGGACTTCCTACAATGAGCAGTTCTTC.

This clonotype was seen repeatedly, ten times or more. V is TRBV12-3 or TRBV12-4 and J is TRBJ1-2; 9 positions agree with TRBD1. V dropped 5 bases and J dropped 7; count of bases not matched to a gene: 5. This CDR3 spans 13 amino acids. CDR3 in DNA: TGTGCCAGCAGTAAACAGGGGGCGTTTGGCTACACCTTC. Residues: CASSKQGAFGYTF.

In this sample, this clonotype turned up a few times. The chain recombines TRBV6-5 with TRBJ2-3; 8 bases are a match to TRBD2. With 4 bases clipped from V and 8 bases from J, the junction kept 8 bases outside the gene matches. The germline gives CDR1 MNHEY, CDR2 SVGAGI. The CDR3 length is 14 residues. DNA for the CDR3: TGTGCCAGCAGTTTGCTCGGGAGGGAGGTTACGCAGTATTTT. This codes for CASSLLGREVTQYF.

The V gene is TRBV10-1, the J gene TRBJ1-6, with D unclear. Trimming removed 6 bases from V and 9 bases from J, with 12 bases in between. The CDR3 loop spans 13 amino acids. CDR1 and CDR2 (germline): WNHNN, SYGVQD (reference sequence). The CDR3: CASSGGEGSPLHF. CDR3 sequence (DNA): TGCGCCAGCAGCGGAGGTGAGGGTTCACCCCTCCACTTT.

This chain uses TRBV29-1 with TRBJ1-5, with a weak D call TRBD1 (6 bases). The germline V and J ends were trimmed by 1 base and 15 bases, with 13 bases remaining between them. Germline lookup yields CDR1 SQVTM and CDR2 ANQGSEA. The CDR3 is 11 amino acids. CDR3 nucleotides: TGCAGCGTTGAAGGTCAACAGGGTATGCATTTT. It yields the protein CSVEGQQGMHF.

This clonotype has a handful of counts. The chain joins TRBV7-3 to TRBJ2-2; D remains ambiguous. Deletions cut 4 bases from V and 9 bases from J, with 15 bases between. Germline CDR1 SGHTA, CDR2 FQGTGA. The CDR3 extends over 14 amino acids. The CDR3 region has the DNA TGTGCCAGCAGCTCGGACGGAAACACTAGGGAGCTGTTTTTT. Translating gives CASSSDGNTRELFF.

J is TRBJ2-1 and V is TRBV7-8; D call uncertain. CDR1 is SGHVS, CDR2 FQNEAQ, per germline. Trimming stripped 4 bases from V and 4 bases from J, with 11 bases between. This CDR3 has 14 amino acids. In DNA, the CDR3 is TGTGCCAGCAGCTCTAGGGCCTTATACAATGAGCAGTTCTTC. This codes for CASSSRALYNEQFF.

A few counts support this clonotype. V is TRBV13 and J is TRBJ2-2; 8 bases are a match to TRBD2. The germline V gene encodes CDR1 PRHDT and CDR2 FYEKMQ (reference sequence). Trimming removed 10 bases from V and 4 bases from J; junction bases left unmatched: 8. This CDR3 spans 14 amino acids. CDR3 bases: TGTGCCATCGCCCCGGCGGGAGGCACCGGGGAGCTGTTTTTT. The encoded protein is CAIAPAGGTGELFF.

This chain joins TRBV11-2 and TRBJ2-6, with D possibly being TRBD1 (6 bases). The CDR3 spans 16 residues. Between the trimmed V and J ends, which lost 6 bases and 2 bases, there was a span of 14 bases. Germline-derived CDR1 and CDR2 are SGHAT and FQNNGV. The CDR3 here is CASRSIGTPGANVLTF. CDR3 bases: TGTGCCAGCAGGTCAATCGGGACACCTGGGGCCAACGTCCTGACTTTC.

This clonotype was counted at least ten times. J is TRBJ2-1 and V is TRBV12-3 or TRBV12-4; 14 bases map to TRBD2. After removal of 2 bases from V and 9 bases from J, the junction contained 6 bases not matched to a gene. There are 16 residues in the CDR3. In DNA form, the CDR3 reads TGTGCCAGCAGTTTATTGGGACTAGCGGGAGCGGGTGAGCAGTTCTTC. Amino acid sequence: CASSLLGLAGAGEQFF.

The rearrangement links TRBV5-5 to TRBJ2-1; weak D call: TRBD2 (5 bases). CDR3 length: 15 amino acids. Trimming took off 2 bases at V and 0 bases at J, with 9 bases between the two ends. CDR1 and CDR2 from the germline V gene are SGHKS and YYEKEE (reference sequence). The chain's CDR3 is CASSLGRDSYNEQFF. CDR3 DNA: TGTGCCAGCAGCTTAGGACGGGACTCCTACAATGAGCAGTTCTTC.

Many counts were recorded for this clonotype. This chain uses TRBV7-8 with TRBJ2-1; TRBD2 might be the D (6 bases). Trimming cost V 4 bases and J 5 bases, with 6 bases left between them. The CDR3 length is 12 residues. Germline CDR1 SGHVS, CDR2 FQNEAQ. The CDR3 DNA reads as TGTGCCAGCAGCTGGGGGGACAATGAGCAGTTCTTC. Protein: CASSWGDNEQFF.

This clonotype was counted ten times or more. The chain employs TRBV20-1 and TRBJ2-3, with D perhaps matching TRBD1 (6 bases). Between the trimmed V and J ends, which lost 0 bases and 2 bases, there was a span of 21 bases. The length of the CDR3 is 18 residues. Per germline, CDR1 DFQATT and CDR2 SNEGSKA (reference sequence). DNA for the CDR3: TGCAGTGCTAGAGATGGGGGCAGTCTAAGATCCCCCACAGATACGCAGTATTTT. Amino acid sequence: CSARDGGSLRSPTDTQYF.

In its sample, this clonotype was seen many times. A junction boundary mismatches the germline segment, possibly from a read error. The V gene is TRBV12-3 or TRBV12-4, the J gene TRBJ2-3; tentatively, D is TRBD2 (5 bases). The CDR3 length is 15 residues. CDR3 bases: TGTGCCAGCAGCTTAGGAGGAGGCAGTACGGATACGCAGTATTTT. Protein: CASSLGGGSTDTQYF.

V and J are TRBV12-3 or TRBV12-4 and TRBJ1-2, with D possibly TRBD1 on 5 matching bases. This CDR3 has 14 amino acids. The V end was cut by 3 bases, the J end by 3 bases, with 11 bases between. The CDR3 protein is CASSLGGRDYGYTF. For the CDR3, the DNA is TGTGCCAGCAGTTTGGGCGGCAGGGACTATGGCTACACCTTC.

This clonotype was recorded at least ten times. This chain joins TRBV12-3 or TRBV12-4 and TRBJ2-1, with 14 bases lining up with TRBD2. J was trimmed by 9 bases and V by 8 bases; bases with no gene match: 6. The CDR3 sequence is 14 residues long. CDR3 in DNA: TGTGCCAGCGAGGGACTAGCGGGAGTGGGTGAGCAGTTCTTC. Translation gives CASEGLAGVGEQFF.